The clone carrying this T cell receptor beta chain appeared a single time. This sample is drawn from a study of T cell repertoires in ileal Crohn's disease. Study-level background: Patients had a median roughly 8-year disease duration, and approximately 36% were active smokers. From the resection specimen's proximal margin, biopsies were taken as MI.

The time point denotes: proximal margin of the surgical specimen (macroscopically non-inflamed). Patients were adults with ileal or ileocolonic Crohn's disease needing resection. Trimming cost V 2 bases and J 7 bases; bases outside gene matches: 4. Germline V gives CDR1 MNHEY, CDR2 SMNVEV (reference sequence). The CDR3 totals 15 residues. The table came from immunoSEQ multiplex PCR; TCRdb's copy has only in-frame clones and leaves some out. The data show around 3,100 clones, about nine tenths seen once. Specimen: ileal tissue. V usage is TRBV27 and J usage is TRBJ2-1; 11 positions match TRBD1. The TCR was taken from an adult with Crohn's disease. The CDR3 protein is CASSLGQGAGNEQFF. The CDR3 bases are TGTGCCAGCAGTTTAGGACAGGGGGCGGGGAATGAGCAGTTCTTC.